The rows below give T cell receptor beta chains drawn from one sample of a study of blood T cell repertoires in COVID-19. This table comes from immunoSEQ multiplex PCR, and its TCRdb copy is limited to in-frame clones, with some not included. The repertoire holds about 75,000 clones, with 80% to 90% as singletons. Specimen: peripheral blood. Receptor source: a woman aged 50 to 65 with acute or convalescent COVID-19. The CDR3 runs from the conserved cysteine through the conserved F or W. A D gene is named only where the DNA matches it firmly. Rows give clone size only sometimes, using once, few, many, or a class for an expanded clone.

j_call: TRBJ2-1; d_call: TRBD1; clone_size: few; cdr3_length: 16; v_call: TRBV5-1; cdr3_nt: TGCGCCAGCAGCTTGATGACAGGGGCATCCTACAATGAGCAGTTCTTC; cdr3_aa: CASSLMTGASYNEQFF
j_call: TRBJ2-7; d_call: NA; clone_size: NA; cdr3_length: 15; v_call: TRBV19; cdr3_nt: TGTGCCAGTAGTAGTAGGACATGGGGCACCTACGAGCAGTACTTC; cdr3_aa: CASSSRTWGTYEQYF
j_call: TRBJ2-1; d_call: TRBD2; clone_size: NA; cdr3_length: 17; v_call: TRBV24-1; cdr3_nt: TGTGCCACCAGTGACGGGGGGAGATCGAGCTCCTACAATGAGCAGTTCTTC; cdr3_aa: CATSDGGRSSSYNEQFF
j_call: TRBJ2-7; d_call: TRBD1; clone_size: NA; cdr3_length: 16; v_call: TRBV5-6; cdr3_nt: TGTGCCAGCAGTCCCGATAGGGGACAGGGCCCTTCCCAGCAGTACTTC; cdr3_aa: CASSPDRGQGPSQQYF
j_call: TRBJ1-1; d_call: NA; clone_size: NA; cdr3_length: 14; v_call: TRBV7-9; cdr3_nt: TGTGCCAGCAGCTCGACAGTCGCTAACACTGAAGCTTTCTTT; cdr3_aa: CASSSTVANTEAFF
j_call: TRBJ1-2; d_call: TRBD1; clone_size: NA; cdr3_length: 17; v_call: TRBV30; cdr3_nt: TGTGCCTGGGAGGACCAAGCACTGGACAGGGGCGGCTATGGCTACACCTTC; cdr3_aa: CAWEDQALDRGGYGYTF
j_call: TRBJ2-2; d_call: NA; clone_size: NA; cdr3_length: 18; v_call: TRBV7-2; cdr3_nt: TGTGCCAGCAGCTTGCAGGACAGCCATCCTCTGAACACCGGGGAGCTGTTTTTT; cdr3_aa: CASSLQDSHPLNTGELFF
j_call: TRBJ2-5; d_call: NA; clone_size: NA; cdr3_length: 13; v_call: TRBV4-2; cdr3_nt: TGTGCCAGCAGCCAATCCCCGGGGGAGACCCAGTACTTC; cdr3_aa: CASSQSPGETQYF
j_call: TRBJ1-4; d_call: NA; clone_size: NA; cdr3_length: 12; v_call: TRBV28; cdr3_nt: TGTGCCAGCAACGCCCTAGATGAAAAACTGTTTTTT; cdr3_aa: CASNALDEKLFF
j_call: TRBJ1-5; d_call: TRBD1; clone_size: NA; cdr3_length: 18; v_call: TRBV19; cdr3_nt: TGTGCCAGTAGTATTAGGGGGAATCCGGGACAGGTCTTCCAGCCCCAGCATTTT; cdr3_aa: CASSIRGNPGQVFQPQHF
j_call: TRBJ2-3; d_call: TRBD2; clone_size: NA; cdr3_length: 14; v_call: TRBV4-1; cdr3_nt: TGCGCCAGCAGCCAGATGGATGGACTAGCGGGAAGGTATTTT; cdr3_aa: CASSQMDGLAGRYF
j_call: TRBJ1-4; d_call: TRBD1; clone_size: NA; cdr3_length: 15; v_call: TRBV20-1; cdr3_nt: TGCAGTGCTAGTCCGTCAGGGGGTACTAATGAAAAACTGTTTTTT; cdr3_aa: CSASPSGGTNEKLFF
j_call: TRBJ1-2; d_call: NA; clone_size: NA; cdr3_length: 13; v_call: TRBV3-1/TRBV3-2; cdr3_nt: TGTGCCAGCAGCCAAGGAGGGAAAGGCGGCTACACCTTC; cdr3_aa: CASSQGGKGGYTF
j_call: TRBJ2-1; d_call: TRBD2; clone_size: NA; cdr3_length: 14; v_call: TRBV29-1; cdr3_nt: TGCAGCGTTGAGTCGGGACTAGCCTACAATGAGCAGTTCTTC; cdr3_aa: CSVESGLAYNEQFF
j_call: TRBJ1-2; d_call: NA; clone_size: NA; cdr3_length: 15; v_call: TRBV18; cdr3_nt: TGTGCCAGCTCACCACGGCAGGGTGAAGGGGTTGGCTACACCTTC; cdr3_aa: CASSPRQGEGVGYTF
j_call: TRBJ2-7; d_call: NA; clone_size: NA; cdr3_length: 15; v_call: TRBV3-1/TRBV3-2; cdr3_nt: TGTGCCAGCAGCCAAGCGGTCGGGACATCCAAGGAGCAGTACTTC; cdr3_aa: CASSQAVGTSKEQYF
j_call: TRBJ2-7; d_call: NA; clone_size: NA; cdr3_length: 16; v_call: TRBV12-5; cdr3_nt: TGTGCTAGTGGTTTGGTAGTGGGTACGACAACCTACGAGCAGTACTTC; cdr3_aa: CASGLVVGTTTYEQYF
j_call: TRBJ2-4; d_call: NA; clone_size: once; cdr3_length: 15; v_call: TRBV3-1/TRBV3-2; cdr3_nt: TGTGCCAGCAGCCCGGACGGTGGGGGGACCCGGGTTCAGTACTTC; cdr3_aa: CASSPDGGGTRVQYF
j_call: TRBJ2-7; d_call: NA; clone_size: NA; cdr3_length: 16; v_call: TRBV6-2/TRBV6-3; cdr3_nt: TGTGCCAGCAGTCTGGGGACTTACCAGAGCTCCTACGAGCAGTACTTC; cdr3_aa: CASSLGTYQSSYEQYF
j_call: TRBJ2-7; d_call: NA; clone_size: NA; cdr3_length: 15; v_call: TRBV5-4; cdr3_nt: TGTGCCAGCAGCACCCCGACAGACCTCTCCTACGAGCAGTACTTC; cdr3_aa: CASSTPTDLSYEQYF
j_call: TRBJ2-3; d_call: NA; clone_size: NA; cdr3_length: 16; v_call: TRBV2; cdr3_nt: TGTGCCAGCAGTCCCTTTTTGGGGCAGGTGGCAGATACGCAGTATTTT; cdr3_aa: CASSPFLGQVADTQYF